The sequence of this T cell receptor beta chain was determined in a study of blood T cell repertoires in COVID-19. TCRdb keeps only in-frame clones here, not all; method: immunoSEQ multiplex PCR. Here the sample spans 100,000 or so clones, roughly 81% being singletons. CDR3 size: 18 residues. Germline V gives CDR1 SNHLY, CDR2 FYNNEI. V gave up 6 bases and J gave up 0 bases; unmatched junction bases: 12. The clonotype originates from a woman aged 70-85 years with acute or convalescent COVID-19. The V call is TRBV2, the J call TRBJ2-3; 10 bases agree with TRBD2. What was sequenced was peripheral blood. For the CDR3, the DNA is TGTGCCAGCAGAAGGGGCTTGAGCGGGGGGGGGAGCACAGATACGCAGTATTTT. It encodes CASRRGLSGGGSTDTQYF. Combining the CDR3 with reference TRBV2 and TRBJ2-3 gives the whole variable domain EPEVTQTPSHQVTQMGQEVILRCVPISNHLYFYWYRQILGQKVEFLVSFYNNEISEKSEIFDDQFSVERPDGSNFTLKIRSTKLEDSAMYFCASRRGLSGGGSTDTQYFGPGTRLTVL.